This entry lists 30 T cell receptor beta chains sequenced from one sample in a study of blood T cell repertoires in COVID-19. Clones were read by immunoSEQ multiplex PCR, and TCRdb kept only the in-frame ones, dropping some. Of hundreds of thousands of clones in the sample, 80% to 90% were seen once. The sequencing input was peripheral blood. Receptors originate from a man aged 18 to 30 with COVID-19, enrolled during active disease.

The gene calls are TRBV5-4 and TRBJ2-1, with 14 bases identical to TRBD2. The V gene end was trimmed by 0 bases and the J gene end by 7 bases; junction bases not matched to a gene: 3. There are 16 residues in the CDR3. CDR1 SGHNT and CDR2 YYREEE come from the germline V gene (reference sequence). CDR3 DNA sequence: TGTGCCAGCAGCTTGGGACTAGCGGGGGGGGAGAATGAGCAGTTCTTC. The encoded protein is CASSLGLAGGENEQFF.

The chain carries TRBV20-1 and TRBJ2-1, with 7 bases aligning to TRBD2. Unmatched junction bases numbered 8, after V lost 3 bases and J lost 0 bases. The germline V gene has CDR1 DFQATT and CDR2 SNEGSKA (reference sequence). This CDR3 has 16 residues. CDR3 in amino acids: CSASRLAGSSYNEQFF. CDR3 bases: TGCAGTGCTAGTCGGTTAGCGGGTAGCTCCTACAATGAGCAGTTCTTC.

The V and J genes are TRBV19 and TRBJ1-1; weak D call: TRBD1 (5 bases). The CDR3 contains 14 residues. Germline V gene data show CDR1 as LNHDA and CDR2 as SQIVND (reference sequence). V was trimmed by 6 bases and J by 2 bases, leaving 13 bases between them. The CDR3 region has the DNA TGTGCCAGTAGAGAGTTTGGGGCAAACACTGAAGCTTTCTTT. It encodes CASREFGANTEAFF. Supplemented by reference TRBV19 and TRBJ1-1, the full variable domain reads DGGITQSPKYLFRKEGQNVTLSCEQNLNHDAMYWYRQDPGQGLRLIYYSQIVNDFQKGDIAEGYSVSREKKESFPLTVTSAQKNPTAFYLCASREFGANTEAFFGQGTRLTVV.

This chain joins TRBV4-1 and TRBJ2-1; 11 nucleotides match TRBD2. Germline V gene data show CDR1 as MGHRA and CDR2 as YSYEKL. After removal of 2 bases from V and 4 bases from J, the junction contained 4 bases not matched to a gene. This CDR3 comprises 16 residues. The CDR3 DNA reads as TGCGCCAGCAGCCAACCGGGACTAGCGGATTACAATGAGCAGTTCTTC. This translates into CASSQPGLADYNEQFF.

The chain uses TRBV3-1 (or the pseudogene TRBV3-2) and TRBJ2-3, with 14 bases identical to TRBD2. Trimming at V came to 3 bases and at J to 3 bases, leaving 8 bases not matched to a gene. Germline V gives CDR1 LGHDT, CDR2 YNNKEL (reference sequence). This CDR3 contains 18 residues. DNA for the CDR3: TGTGCCAGCAGCCAGTTGACTAGCGGGGGGGCCGGGACAGATACGCAGTATTTT. Its translation is CASSQLTSGGAGTDTQYF.

The genes are TRBV19 and TRBJ1-2, with a weak D call TRBD1 (6 bases). The V end was cut by 5 bases, the J end by 8 bases, with 15 bases between. CDR1 and CDR2 from the germline V gene are LNHDA and SQIVND (reference sequence). The CDR3 sequence is 13 residues long. Written as DNA, the CDR3 is TGTGCCAGTAGTTTACAGGGAGGGTCGGGCTACACCTTC. Amino acids: CASSLQGGSGYTF.

This clone was recorded once. This rearrangement joins TRBV5-6 to TRBJ1-1, with 10 bases lining up with TRBD1. CDR1 is SGHDT and CDR2 is YYEEEE in the germline V gene. This CDR3 region has 14 residues. The junction had 6 bases not matched to a gene; V was cut back by 3 bases and J by 7 bases. DNA for the CDR3: TGTGCCAGCAGCTGGGGACAGGGGATAGGTGAAGCTTTCTTT. It encodes CASSWGQGIGEAFF.

V usage is TRBV15 and J usage is TRBJ2-4; TRBD1 aligns across 8 bases. CDR1 and CDR2 (germline): LNHNV, YYDKDF (reference sequence). CDR3 length: 15 amino acids. The V and J ends lost 1 base and 7 bases, in that order; junction bases with no gene match: 6. Here the CDR3 reads CATSRAGQGSNIQYF. The CDR3 DNA reads TGTGCCACCAGCAGAGCCGGACAGGGTAGTAACATTCAGTACTTC.

Concerning this clone itself: Other DNA variants within this sample encode the same CDR3. This chain joins TRBV6-1 and TRBJ2-7; D perhaps matches TRBD2 (5 bases). This CDR3 is 12 amino acids long. Per germline, CDR1 MNHNS and CDR2 SASEGT. The ends were cut back, 1 base at V and 4 bases at J, with 5 bases in the middle. The CDR3: CASSEGGYEQYF. The CDR3 DNA sequence: TGTGCCAGCAGTGAAGGAGGGTACGAGCAGTACTTC.

This clone was seen only once. This CDR3 reads CASSARWSSDTEAFF. In nucleotides, the CDR3 is TGTGCCAGCAGTGCCCGGTGGAGTTCGGACACTGAAGCTTTCTTT. This chain uses TRBV2 with TRBJ1-1; no definite D call. This CDR3 is built from 15 residues. Looked up from germline, CDR1 is SNHLY and CDR2 is FYNNEI. The V and J ends lost 4 bases and 3 bases respectively, with 15 bases between them.

As for this clone: This same CDR3 is encoded by further DNA sequences in the sample. J is TRBJ2-1 and V is TRBV2, with 9 bases identical to TRBD2. The CDR3 totals 14 residues. Trimming removed 6 bases from V and 4 bases from J; junction bases left unmatched: 4. Germline V lookup: CDR1 SNHLY, CDR2 FYNNEI. The CDR3 region has the DNA TGTGCCAGCAGCGCGGGAGGGCCGTACAATGAGCAGTTCTTC. The encoded protein is CASSAGGPYNEQFF.

The genes are TRBV4-2 and TRBJ2-7; D remains ambiguous. Deletions cut 3 bases from V and 3 bases from J, with 6 bases between. This CDR3 spans 12 amino acids. CDR1 LGHNA and CDR2 YNFKEQ come from the germline V gene. CDR3 in DNA: TGTGCCAGCAGCCATCCTAGCTACGAGCAGTACTTC. Translation gives CASSHPSYEQYF.

This clone was seen more than once but under ten times. Compared with germline, one end of the junction differs, possibly owing to a read error. The V and J genes are TRBV9 and TRBJ2-7; 12 nucleotides agree with TRBD1. The CDR3 spans 16 residues. Germline assignment: CDR1 SGDLS and CDR2 YYNGEE. CDR3 nucleotide sequence: TGTGCCAGCAGCGTTCGCGGGACAGGGGGCTCCTCCGAGCAGTACTTC. Its translation is CASSVRGTGGSSEQYF.

V and J are TRBV7-8 and TRBJ2-6, with D maybe TRBD2 (5 bases). CDR1 and CDR2 from the germline V gene are SGHVS and FQNEAQ. Trimming removed 5 bases from V and 4 bases from J, with 12 bases in between. CDR3 length: 15 amino acids. The CDR3 loop reads CASSPGIAGANVLTF. In nucleotides, the CDR3 is TGTGCCAGCAGCCCCGGAATAGCGGGGGCCAACGTCCTGACTTTC.

V usage is TRBV27 and J usage is TRBJ1-1, with D possibly being TRBD1 (5 bases). The V end was cut by 7 bases, the J end by 0 bases, with 15 bases between. Germline V gene lookup returns CDR1 MNHEY and CDR2 SMNVEV (reference sequence). The CDR3 contains 15 residues. Here the CDR3 DNA reads TGTGCCAGCAATAAATGGGGGGGTATGAACACTGAAGCTTTCTTT. The encoded protein is CASNKWGGMNTEAFF.

The J gene is TRBJ2-1, the V gene TRBV7-9, with D unclear. The CDR3 spans 15 residues. Trimming removed 5 bases at V and 1 base at J, with 12 bases between. Germline lookup yields CDR1 SEHNR and CDR2 FQNEAQ (reference sequence). The chain's CDR3 is CASSRRLDSYNEQFF. In DNA, the CDR3 is TGTGCCAGCAGCCGCCGACTCGATTCCTACAATGAGCAGTTCTTC.

The V gene is TRBV4-1, the J gene TRBJ2-1; 11 bases match TRBD2. J gave up 4 bases and V 1 base, and 6 bases lay outside the gene matches. The length of the CDR3 is 17 residues. Germline assignment: CDR1 MGHRA and CDR2 YSYEKL. The CDR3 region has the DNA TGCGCCAGCAGCCAAGTGGGAAGGACTAGCGGGTACAATGAGCAGTTCTTC. Translating gives CASSQVGRTSGYNEQFF.

In this sample, this clone turned up many times. This chain uses TRBV19 with TRBJ1-5; D is unclear. The CDR3 is 14 residues long. Germline CDR1 is LNHDA and CDR2 is SQIVND (reference sequence). The V end was cut by 9 bases, the J end by 0 bases, with 12 bases between. CDR3 bases: TGTGCCAGGCAAACTTATTATAGCAATCAGCCCCAGCATTTT. It codes for CARQTYYSNQPQHF.

The chain is built from TRBV3-1 (or the pseudogene TRBV3-2) and TRBJ2-5; perhaps TRBD1 as D (5 bases). V lost 3 bases and J lost 7, with 18 bases in between. This CDR3 is 15 amino acids long. The germline gives CDR1 LGHDT, CDR2 YNNKEL (reference sequence). CDR3 DNA sequence: TGTGCCAGCAGCCAGGATAGGACACCTGAGGCGACCCAGTACTTC. As protein: CASSQDRTPEATQYF.

The V and J genes are TRBV28 and TRBJ1-5; TRBD1 agrees at 8 bases. Germline CDR1 and CDR2: MDHEN and SYDVKM. The CDR3 loop spans 19 amino acids. Trimming took 1 base from V and 0 from J; bases not matched to a gene: 11. The CDR3 DNA follows: TGTGCCAGCAGTTTATATTCGACAGGGGTGAGATATAGCAATCAGCCCCAGCATTTT. Encoded protein: CASSLYSTGVRYSNQPQHF.

The gene calls are TRBV29-1 and TRBJ2-3; a weak D match, TRBD1 (6 bases). This CDR3 region has 15 residues. CDR1 is SQVTM, CDR2 ANQGSEA, per germline. V lost 4 bases and J 3 bases, leaving 17 bases between the germline ends. The chain's CDR3 is CSVGLSGVTTDTQYF. The CDR3 coding sequence is TGCAGCGTTGGGTTATCAGGGGTAACGACAGATACGCAGTATTTT.

V gene TRBV5-6 combines with J gene TRBJ1-5, with TRBD1 as a possible D gene (5 bases). Germline CDR1 is SGHDT and CDR2 is YYEEEE. CDR3 size: 16 residues. Trimming took off 0 bases at V and 9 bases at J, with 19 bases between the two ends. The chain's CDR3 is CASSLATEFATPPQHF. The CDR3 coding sequence is TGTGCCAGCAGCTTGGCGACAGAATTCGCAACTCCGCCCCAGCATTTT. Complete variable domain (other parts from reference TRBV5-6 and TRBJ1-5): DAGVTQSPTHLIKTRGQQVTLRCSPKSGHDTVSWYQQALGQGPQFIFQYYEEEERQRGNFPDRFSGHQFPNYSSELNVNALLLGDSALYLCASSLATEFATPPQHFGDGTRLSIL.

The chain couples TRBV4-1 to TRBJ2-2, with 9 bases aligning to TRBD1. The CDR3 spans 16 residues. CDR1 is MGHRA, CDR2 YSYEKL, per germline. The V segment lost 7 bases and the J segment 6 bases; nucleotides outside the gene matches: 12. CDR3 bases: TGCGCCAGCAATTTAGGACAGGGGTTTCTCGCCGGGGAGCTGTTTTTT. Encoded protein: CASNLGQGFLAGELFF.

The chain uses TRBV2 and TRBJ1-5, with no clear D. The CDR3 spans 13 residues. Germline CDR1 is SNHLY and CDR2 is FYNNEI. Trimming left V 4 bases short and J 4 bases short, with 8 bases between. The CDR3 nucleotides are TGTGCCAGCAGTGTGGGCAGTAATCAGCCCCAGCATTTT. Translated, it gives CASSVGSNQPQHF.

The genes are TRBV20-1 and TRBJ1-1; 7 nucleotides agree with TRBD1. Germline assignment: CDR1 DFQATT and CDR2 SNEGSKA (reference sequence). The V gene end was trimmed by 3 bases and the J gene end by 1 base; junction bases not matched to a gene: 8. There are 15 residues in the CDR3. CDR3 DNA sequence: TGCAGTGCTAGTAGATTCCGACAGGGGAACACTGAAGCTTTCTTT. As protein: CSASRFRQGNTEAFF.

This clone was counted between two and nine times. The gene calls are TRBV6-5 and TRBJ1-1; a weak D match, TRBD1 (6 bases). Germline CDR1 is MNHEY and CDR2 is SVGAGI. The CDR3 length is 16 residues. V lost 0 bases to trimming and J lost 1 base, with 12 bases between them. The CDR3 DNA reads as TGTGCCAGCAGTTACTCGTTTGGGGGCGGGAACACTGAAGCTTTCTTT. Translated: CASSYSFGGGNTEAFF.

The chain couples TRBV7-8 to TRBJ1-2, with D possibly matching TRBD1 (5 bases). CDR1 is SGHVS and CDR2 is FQNEAQ in the germline V gene. The CDR3 has 13 residues. Trimming cost V 6 bases and J 4 bases, with 12 bases left between them. The CDR3, as DNA: TGTGCCAGCAGTAAAAGGGGCCTCTATGGCTACACCTTC. Translation gives CASSKRGLYGYTF.

For the CDR3, the DNA is TGCGCCAGCAGTCTGACTAGCGGGTCAGATACGCAGTATTTT. This translates into CASSLTSGSDTQYF. This sequence joins TRBV10-2 and TRBJ2-3; the match to TRBD2 covers 10 bases. Germline V lookup: CDR1 WSHSY, CDR2 SAAADI. The length of the CDR3 is 14 residues. J lost 4 bases, V lost 5 bases, and 3 bases had no gene match.

The rearrangement joins TRBV13 to TRBJ2-7; 9 bases are a match to TRBD1. Trimming took 2 bases from V and 5 from J; bases not matched to a gene: 13. This CDR3 is built from 17 residues. Germline V gene data show CDR1 as PRHDT and CDR2 as FYEKMQ (reference sequence). The CDR3 DNA reads as TGTGCCAGCAGCTTAATTAGAGGACGGGACAGGGACAACGAGCAGTACTTC. Its protein product is CASSLIRGRDRDNEQYF.

This clone was counted between two and nine times. V usage is TRBV5-4 and J usage is TRBJ1-6, with TRBD1 matching over 8 bases. CDR3 length equals 15 residues. Trimming took 4 bases from V and 8 from J; bases not matched to a gene: 8. Germline CDR1 SGHNT, CDR2 YYREEE (reference sequence). The CDR3 sequence: CASSTQGADHSPLHF. The DNA for the CDR3 is TGTGCCAGCAGCACCCAGGGGGCGGACCATTCACCCCTCCACTTT.